This T cell receptor (beta chain) was captured by sequencing in a study of blood T cell repertoires in COVID-19. Study summary: Nucleic acid was either cDNA or gDNA, and it came from T cells, B-cell-depleted T cells, or PBMCs.

Seattle researchers signed up patients amid active infection and tracked them longitudinally. Per the study methods: Researchers report that nucleated cell counts were estimated from reference gene primer amplification. Data came from immunoSEQ multiplex PCR; TCRdb stores just in-frame clones and leaves some out. V and J calls and clone size are given by that table; D and trimming were obtained from the DNA. The sample contains 250,000 to 300,000 clones, 75% to 90% of which appear only once. The CDR3 consists of 18 residues. The germline CDR1 and CDR2 sequences are SGHDN and FVKESK. After removal of 1 base from V and 5 bases from J, the junction contained 10 bases not matched to a gene.

J is TRBJ2-5 and V is TRBV14; 13 bases line up with TRBD2. The sequence derives from a woman in her seventies with COVID-19, enrolled during active disease. The specimen was peripheral blood. Here the CDR3 reads CASSQAALAGGPEETQYF. The DNA for the CDR3 is TGTGCCAGCAGCCAAGCTGCACTAGCGGGGGGGCCGGAGGAGACCCAGTACTTC.